Below, 15 T cell receptor beta chains from the same sample are listed, as sequenced in a study of CD8 T cells in Susac syndrome. A quantity of about 0.5 to 1 ug RNA underwent reverse transcription using random hexamers. TCRdb re-derived calls from the immunoSEQ multiplex PCR reads in MiXCR, one entry per CDR3 protein. This sample has some 120,000 distinct CDR3 sequences, with about 93% found just once. The source material was CD8+ T cells from PBMCs. The source of these receptors is a human donor with multiple sclerosis.

This chain links TRBV13 with TRBJ2-5; the D call may be TRBD1 or TRBD2 (6 bases each). The CDR3 totals 14 residues. The germline gives CDR1 PRHDT, CDR2 FYEKMQ (reference sequence). Trimming cost V 3 bases and J 5 bases, with 13 bases left between them. CDR3 sequence: CASSFTGAGETQYF. The DNA for the CDR3 is TGTGCCAGCAGCTTCACGGGGGCCGGGGAGACCCAGTACTTC.

CDR3 protein: CASTSTGGDYGYTF. Here the CDR3 DNA reads TGTGCCAGCACCTCGACAGGGGGGGACTATGGCTACACCTTC. V is TRBV2 and J is TRBJ1-2; the match to TRBD1 covers 9 bases. The J segment lost 3 bases and the V segment lost 7 bases, leaving 6 bases of the junction unmatched. The V gene's germline CDR1 is SNHLY and CDR2 FYNNEI. This CDR3 has 14 residues.

V and J are TRBV20-1 and TRBJ2-1, with D perhaps matching TRBD1 or TRBD2 (5 bases each). Germline V lookup: CDR1 DFQATT, CDR2 SNEGSKA (reference sequence). With 6 bases removed from V and 0 bases from J, the gap between germline ends came to 12 bases. CDR3 length: 14 residues. CDR3: CSASWGSSYNEQFF. Written as DNA, the CDR3 is TGCAGTGCGTCTTGGGGGAGCTCCTACAATGAGCAGTTCTTC.

The chain links TRBV3-1 to TRBJ1-5; D is undetermined. V lost 4 bases and J 5 bases, leaving 15 bases between the germline ends. This CDR3 is built from 15 residues. Germline V gene data show CDR1 as LGHDT and CDR2 as YNNKEL (reference sequence). This chain's CDR3 is CASSPGLWGDQPQHF. For the CDR3, the DNA is TGTGCCAGCAGCCCCGGGCTGTGGGGAGATCAGCCCCAGCATTTT.

A single count supports this clonotype. J is TRBJ1-6 and V is TRBV27; no reliable D call. The CDR3 contains 14 residues. Trimming took 6 bases from V and 1 from J, leaving 7 bases between them. Looked up from germline, CDR1 is MNHEY and CDR2 is SMNVEV (reference sequence). CDR3 sequence: CASRLGSYNSPLHF. The CDR3 bases are TGTGCCAGCAGACTTGGGTCCTATAATTCACCCCTCCACTTT.

The chain combines TRBV20-1 with TRBJ2-7; D is perhaps TRBD1 or TRBD2 (5 bases each). Between the trimmed V and J ends, which lost 6 bases and 0 bases, there was a span of 15 bases. The germline V gene encodes CDR1 DFQATT and CDR2 SNEGSKA (reference sequence). There are 14 residues in the CDR3. This CDR3 reads CSALGTTASYEQYF. Written as DNA, the CDR3 is TGCAGTGCCCTGGGGACCACAGCCTCCTACGAGCAGTACTTC.

The gene calls are TRBV29-1 and TRBJ1-1; TRBD1 is a possible D gene (5 bases). Trimming pared 1 base from V and 3 bases from J, leaving 6 bases between. The CDR3 extends over 12 amino acids. Looked up from germline, CDR1 is SQVTM and CDR2 is ANQGSEA. The CDR3 reads CSVEGGDTEAFF. The CDR3 region has the DNA TGCAGCGTTGAAGGGGGGGACACTGAAGCTTTCTTT.

In its sample, this clonotype was seen once. The genes are TRBV9 and TRBJ2-1, with TRBD2 matching 9 bases. This CDR3 has 16 residues. Germline assignment: CDR1 SGDLS and CDR2 YYNGEE. The junction had 11 bases not matched to a gene; V was cut back by 0 bases and J by 10 bases. This CDR3 is CASSVARIAGVREQFF. The DNA of the CDR3 is TGTGCCAGCAGCGTAGCTCGGATAGCGGGAGTGCGAGAGCAGTTCTTC.

The rearrangement links TRBV10-2 to TRBJ2-1; 7 bases align to TRBD1. Germline-derived CDR1 and CDR2 are WSHSY and SAAADI. The CDR3 has 15 amino acids. V trimming: 4 bases; J trimming: 4 bases; junction bases outside the gene matches: 7. The CDR3 protein is CASSVDGTVYNEQFF. CDR3 coding DNA: TGCGCCAGCAGTGTAGACGGGACAGTTTACAATGAGCAGTTCTTC.

This clonotype has just a few counts. V and J are TRBV29-1 and TRBJ2-7; D is ambiguous. The length of the CDR3 is 12 residues. The germline CDR1 and CDR2 sequences are SQVTM and ANQGSEA. The V and J ends lost 3 bases and 0 bases respectively, with 6 bases between them. CDR3 DNA: TGCAGCGTTGAGCAGAGCTCCTACGAGCAGTACTTC. Translating gives CSVEQSSYEQYF.

V is TRBV5-1 and J is TRBJ2-7; TRBD1 matches 7 bases. The CDR3 is made up of 15 amino acids. Per the germline V gene, CDR1 is SGHRS and CDR2 is YFSETQ. The J segment lost 1 base and the V segment lost 4 bases, leaving 8 bases of the junction unmatched. In nucleotides, the CDR3 is TGCGCCAGCAGCGAAAGCCGGGACAGTTCCTACGAGCAGTACTTC. This translates into CASSESRDSSYEQYF.

The chain uses TRBV29-1 and TRBJ2-5; D possibly corresponds to TRBD2 (5 bases). Trimming removed 3 bases at V and 7 bases at J, with 12 bases between. This CDR3 contains 12 residues. The germline gives CDR1 SQVTM, CDR2 ANQGSEA. The CDR3 bases are TGCAGCGTTGATGAGGGTGGAGGGACCCAGTACTTC. This encodes CSVDEGGGTQYF.

The rearrangement joins TRBV5-1 to TRBJ2-7; 10 positions match TRBD1. Germline V gives CDR1 SGHRS, CDR2 YFSETQ. The V segment lost 4 bases and the J segment 5 bases; nucleotides outside the gene matches: 6. The CDR3 runs to 14 residues. The chain's CDR3 is CASSRGTGVDEQYF. The CDR3 region has the DNA TGCGCCAGCAGCCGGGGGACAGGGGTCGACGAGCAGTACTTC.

The rearrangement joins TRBV27 to TRBJ2-1; 8 bases are shared with TRBD1. With 5 bases clipped from V and 8 bases from J, the junction kept 11 bases outside the gene matches. The CDR3 covers 15 residues. CDR1 and CDR2 from the germline V gene are MNHEY and SMNVEV (reference sequence). The CDR3 DNA reads TGTGCCAGCAGTCCCCGGACAGGGCCGAAGGATGAGCAGTTCTTC. Protein: CASSPRTGPKDEQFF.

The chain links TRBV5-6 to TRBJ2-1; D is perhaps TRBD2 (6 bases). The CDR3 consists of 13 residues. Deletions cut 5 bases from V and 4 bases from J, with 10 bases between. Germline V gene lookup returns CDR1 SGHDT and CDR2 YYEEEE. CDR3 in DNA: TGTGCCAGCAGTTGGGACTCTTACAATGAGCAGTTCTTC. Translating gives CASSWDSYNEQFF.